This T cell receptor (beta chain) appears in the sequencing data of a study of CD8 T cells in ankylosing spondylitis. Study outcomes and limitations: One TCR beta motif, made up of roughly eight highly homologous variants, appeared characteristic of ankylosing spondylitis blood. Enrichment of disease-linked clones was reportedly significant in matched ankylosing spondylitis synovial fluid. Prior literature has documented some motif variants in synovial fluid and blood from reactive arthritis.

TCR beta libraries were made by quantitative 5'-RACE with molecular barcodes. TCRdb reprocessed the 5' RACE reads with MiXCR, giving one entry per CDR3 protein. Of a few hundred thousand distinct CDR3 sequences in the sample, about 13% were seen once. The ends were cut back, 2 bases at V and 2 bases at J, with 12 bases in the middle. The CDR3 totals 15 residues. Germline V gene data show CDR1 as MNHEY and CDR2 as SVGAGI. Ten or more counts support this clonotype. The antigen is not known. This TCR was sampled from a male donor with ankylosing spondylitis. The sequenced sample consisted of blood, either unsorted or a sorted T cell fraction (not recorded which). The chain combines TRBV6-5 with TRBJ2-5, with a possible D match to TRBD1 (6 bases). The CDR3 loop is CASSYIGTQQETQYF. In DNA, the CDR3 is TGTGCCAGCAGTTACATTGGGACACAACAAGAGACCCAGTACTTC.